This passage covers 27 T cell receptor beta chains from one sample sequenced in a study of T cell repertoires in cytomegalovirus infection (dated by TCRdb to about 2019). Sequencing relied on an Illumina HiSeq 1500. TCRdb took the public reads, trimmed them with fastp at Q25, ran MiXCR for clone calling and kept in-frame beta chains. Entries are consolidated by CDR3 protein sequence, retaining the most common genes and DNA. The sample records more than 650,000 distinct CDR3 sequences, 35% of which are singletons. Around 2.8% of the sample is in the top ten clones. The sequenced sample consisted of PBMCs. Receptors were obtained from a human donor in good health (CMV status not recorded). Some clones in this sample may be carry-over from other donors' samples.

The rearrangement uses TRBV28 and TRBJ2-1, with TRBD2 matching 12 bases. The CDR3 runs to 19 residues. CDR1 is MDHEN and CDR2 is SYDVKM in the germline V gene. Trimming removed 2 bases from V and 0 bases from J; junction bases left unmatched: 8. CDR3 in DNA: TGTGCCAGCAGTTTAGTGGGACTAGCGGGTGGGAGCTCCTACAATGAGCAGTTCTTC. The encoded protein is CASSLVGLAGGSSYNEQFF. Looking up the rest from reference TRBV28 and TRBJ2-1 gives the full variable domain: DVKVTQSSRYLVKRTGEKVFLECVQDMDHENMFWYRQDPGLGLRLIYFSYDVKMKEKGDIPEGYSVSREKKERFSLILESASTNQTSMYLCASSLVGLAGGSSYNEQFFGPGTRLTVL.

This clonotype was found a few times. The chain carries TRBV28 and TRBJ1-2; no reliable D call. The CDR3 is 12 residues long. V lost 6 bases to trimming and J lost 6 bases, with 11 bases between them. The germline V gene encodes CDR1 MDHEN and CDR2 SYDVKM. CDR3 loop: CASSGRKNGYTF. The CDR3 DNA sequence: TGTGCCAGCAGCGGACGGAAGAATGGCTACACCTTC.

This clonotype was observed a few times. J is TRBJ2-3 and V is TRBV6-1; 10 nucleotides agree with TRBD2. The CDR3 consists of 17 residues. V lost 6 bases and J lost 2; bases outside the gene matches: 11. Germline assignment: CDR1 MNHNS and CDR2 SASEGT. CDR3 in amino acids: CASRGFPGLAFTDTQYF. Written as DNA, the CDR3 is TGTGCCAGCAGAGGATTTCCGGGACTAGCGTTCACAGATACGCAGTATTTT.

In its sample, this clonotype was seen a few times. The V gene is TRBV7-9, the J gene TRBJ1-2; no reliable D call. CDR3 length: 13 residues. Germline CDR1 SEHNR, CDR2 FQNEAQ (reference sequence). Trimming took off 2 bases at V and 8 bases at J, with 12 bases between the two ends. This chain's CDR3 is CASSLRAAGGYTF. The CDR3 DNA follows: TGTGCCAGCAGCTTAAGGGCAGCGGGCGGCTACACCTTC.

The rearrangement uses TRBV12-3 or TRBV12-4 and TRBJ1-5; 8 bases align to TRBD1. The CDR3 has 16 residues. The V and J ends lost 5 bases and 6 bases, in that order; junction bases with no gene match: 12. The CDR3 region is CASSPGQVGLGQPQHF. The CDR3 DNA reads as TGTGCCAGCAGTCCGGGACAGGTTGGGCTTGGTCAGCCCCAGCATTTT.

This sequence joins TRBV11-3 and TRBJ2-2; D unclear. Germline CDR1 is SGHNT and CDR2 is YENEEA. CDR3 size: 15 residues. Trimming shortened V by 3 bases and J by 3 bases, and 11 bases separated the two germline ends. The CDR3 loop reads CASSLRNDYTGELFF. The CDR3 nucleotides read TGTGCCAGCAGCTTGCGTAATGATTACACCGGGGAGCTGTTTTTT.

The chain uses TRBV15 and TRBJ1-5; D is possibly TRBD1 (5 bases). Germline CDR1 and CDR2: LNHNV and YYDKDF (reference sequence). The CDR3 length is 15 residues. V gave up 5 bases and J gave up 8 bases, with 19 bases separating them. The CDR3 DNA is TGTGCCACCAGCGGCCGCGGGGGGAGGATAGAGCCCCAGCATTTT. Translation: CATSGRGGRIEPQHF.

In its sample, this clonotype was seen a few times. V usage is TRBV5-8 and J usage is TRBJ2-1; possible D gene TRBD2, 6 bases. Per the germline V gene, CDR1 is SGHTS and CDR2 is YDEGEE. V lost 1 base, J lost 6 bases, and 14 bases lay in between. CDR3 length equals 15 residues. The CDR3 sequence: CASSLFGSRSNEQFF. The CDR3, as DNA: TGTGCCAGCAGCTTGTTCGGGAGTCGGAGCAATGAGCAGTTCTTC.

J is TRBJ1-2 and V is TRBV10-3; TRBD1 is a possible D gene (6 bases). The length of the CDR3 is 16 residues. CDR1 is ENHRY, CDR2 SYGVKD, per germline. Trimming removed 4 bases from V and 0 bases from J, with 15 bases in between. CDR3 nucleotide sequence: TGTGCCATCAGTGGCAGCAGGGGCTTAGCTAACTATGGCTACACCTTC. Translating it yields CAISGSRGLANYGYTF.

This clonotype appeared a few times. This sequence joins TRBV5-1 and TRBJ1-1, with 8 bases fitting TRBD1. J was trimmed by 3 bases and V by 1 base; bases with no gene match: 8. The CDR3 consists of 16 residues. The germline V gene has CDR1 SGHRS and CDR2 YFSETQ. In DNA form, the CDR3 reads TGCGCCAGCAGCTTGTCCCAGGGGGCCCGGGACACTGAAGCTTTCTTT. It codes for CASSLSQGARDTEAFF.

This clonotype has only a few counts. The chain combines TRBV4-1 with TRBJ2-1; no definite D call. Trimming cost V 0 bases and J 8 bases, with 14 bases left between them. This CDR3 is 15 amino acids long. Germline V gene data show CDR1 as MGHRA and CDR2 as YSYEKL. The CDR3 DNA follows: TGCGCCAGCAGCCAAGATTTACCAGTGTTCTATGAGCAGTTCTTC. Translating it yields CASSQDLPVFYEQFF.

DNA of the CDR3: TGCAGCGTTGTGGAGACAGGGGTTACCGGGGAGCTGTTTTTT. This codes for CSVVETGVTGELFF. This sequence joins TRBV29-1 and TRBJ2-2; 8 positions match TRBD1. J was trimmed by 5 bases and V by 4 bases; bases with no gene match: 6. This CDR3 contains 14 residues. Germline CDR1 reads SQVTM; CDR2 reads ANQGSEA.

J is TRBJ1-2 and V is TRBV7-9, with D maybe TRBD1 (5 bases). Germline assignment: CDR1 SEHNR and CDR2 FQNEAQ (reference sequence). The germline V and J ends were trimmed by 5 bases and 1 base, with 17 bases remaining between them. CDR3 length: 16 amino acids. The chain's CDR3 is CASSPEAQTVNYGYTF. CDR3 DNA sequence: TGTGCCAGCAGCCCTGAGGCACAGACAGTTAACTATGGCTACACCTTC.

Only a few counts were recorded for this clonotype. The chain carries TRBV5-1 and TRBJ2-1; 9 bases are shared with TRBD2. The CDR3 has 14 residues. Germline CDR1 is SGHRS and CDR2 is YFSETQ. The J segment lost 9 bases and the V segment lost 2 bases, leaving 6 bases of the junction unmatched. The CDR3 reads CASSLGGRAVEQFF. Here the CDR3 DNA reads TGCGCCAGCAGCTTAGGCGGGAGGGCCGTTGAGCAGTTCTTC.

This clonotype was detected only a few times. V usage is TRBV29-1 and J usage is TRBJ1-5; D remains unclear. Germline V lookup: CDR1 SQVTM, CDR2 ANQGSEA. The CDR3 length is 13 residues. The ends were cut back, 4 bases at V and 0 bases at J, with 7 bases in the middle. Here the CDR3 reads CSVVENSNQPQHF. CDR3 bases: TGCAGCGTTGTCGAGAATAGCAATCAGCCCCAGCATTTT.

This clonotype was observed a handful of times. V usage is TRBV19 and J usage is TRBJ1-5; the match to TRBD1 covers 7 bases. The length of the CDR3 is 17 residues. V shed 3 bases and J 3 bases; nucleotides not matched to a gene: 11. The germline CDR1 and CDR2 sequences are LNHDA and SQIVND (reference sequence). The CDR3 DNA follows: TGTGCCAGTAGTATCGTTCTGGGGCAGGGGGACAATCAGCCCCAGCATTTT. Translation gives CASSIVLGQGDNQPQHF.

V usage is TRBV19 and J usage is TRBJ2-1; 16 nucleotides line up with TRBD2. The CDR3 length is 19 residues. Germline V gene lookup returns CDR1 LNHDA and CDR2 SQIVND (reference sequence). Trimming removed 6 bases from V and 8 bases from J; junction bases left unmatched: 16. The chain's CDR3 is CASRPAGLAGGVMRDEQFF. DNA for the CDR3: TGTGCCAGTAGGCCAGCGGGACTAGCGGGAGGGGTTATGAGGGATGAGCAGTTCTTC.

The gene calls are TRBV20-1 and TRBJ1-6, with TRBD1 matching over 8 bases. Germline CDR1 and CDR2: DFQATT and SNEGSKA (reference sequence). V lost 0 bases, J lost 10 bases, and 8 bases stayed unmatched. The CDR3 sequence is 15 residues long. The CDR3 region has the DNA TGCAGTGCTAGAGAAGGCCAGGGGGCGAAATCACCCCTCCACTTT. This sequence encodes CSAREGQGAKSPLHF.

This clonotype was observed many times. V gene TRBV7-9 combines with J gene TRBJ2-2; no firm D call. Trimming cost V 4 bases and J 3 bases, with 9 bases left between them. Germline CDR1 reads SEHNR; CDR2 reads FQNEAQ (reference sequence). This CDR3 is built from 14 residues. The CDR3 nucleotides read TGTGCCAGCAGCTCGGACGGGTACACCGGGGAGCTGTTTTTT. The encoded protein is CASSSDGYTGELFF.

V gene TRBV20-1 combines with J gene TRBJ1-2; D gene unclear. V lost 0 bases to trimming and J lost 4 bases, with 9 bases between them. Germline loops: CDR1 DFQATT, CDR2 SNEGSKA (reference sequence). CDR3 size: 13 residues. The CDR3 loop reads CSARDGRVYGYTF. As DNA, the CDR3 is TGCAGTGCTAGAGATGGGAGAGTCTATGGCTACACCTTC.

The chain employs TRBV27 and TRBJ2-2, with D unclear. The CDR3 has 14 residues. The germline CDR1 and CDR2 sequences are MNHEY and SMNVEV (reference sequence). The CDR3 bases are TGTGAACACAGTTTGGGATACGCCACCGGGGAGCTGTTTTTT. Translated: CEHSLGYATGELFF.

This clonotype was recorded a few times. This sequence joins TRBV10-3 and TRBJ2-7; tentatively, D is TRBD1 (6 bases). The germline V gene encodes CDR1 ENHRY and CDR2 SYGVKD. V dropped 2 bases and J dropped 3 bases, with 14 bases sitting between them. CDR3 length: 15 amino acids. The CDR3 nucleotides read TGTGCCATCAGTGAGGGCCCGGGACAAATCTACGAGCAGTACTTC. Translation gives CAISEGPGQIYEQYF.

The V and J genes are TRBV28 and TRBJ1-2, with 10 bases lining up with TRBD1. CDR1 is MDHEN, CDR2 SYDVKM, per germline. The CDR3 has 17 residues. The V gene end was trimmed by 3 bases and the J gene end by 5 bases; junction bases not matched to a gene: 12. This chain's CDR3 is CASSFPPHGTGEYGYTF. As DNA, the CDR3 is TGTGCCAGCAGTTTCCCTCCTCACGGGACAGGGGAGTATGGCTACACCTTC.

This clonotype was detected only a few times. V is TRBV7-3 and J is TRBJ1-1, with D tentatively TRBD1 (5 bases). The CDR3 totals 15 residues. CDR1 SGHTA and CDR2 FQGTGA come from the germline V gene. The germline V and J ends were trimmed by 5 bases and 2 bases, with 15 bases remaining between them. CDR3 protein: CASSRQGRTNTEAFF. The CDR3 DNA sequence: TGTGCCAGCAGCAGACAAGGACGGACAAACACTGAAGCTTTCTTT.

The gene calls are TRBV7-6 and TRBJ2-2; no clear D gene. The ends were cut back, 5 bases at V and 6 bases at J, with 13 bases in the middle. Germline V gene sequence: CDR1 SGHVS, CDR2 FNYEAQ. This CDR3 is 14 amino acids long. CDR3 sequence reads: CASSRSPFSGELFF. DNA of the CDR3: TGTGCCAGCAGCCGAAGTCCCTTCTCCGGGGAGCTGTTTTTT.

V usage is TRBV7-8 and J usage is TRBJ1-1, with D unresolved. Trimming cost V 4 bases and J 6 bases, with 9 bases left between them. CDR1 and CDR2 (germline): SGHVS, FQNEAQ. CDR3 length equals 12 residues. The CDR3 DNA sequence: TGTGCCAGCAGCTCTCTGACATCTGAAGCTTTCTTT. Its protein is CASSSLTSEAFF.

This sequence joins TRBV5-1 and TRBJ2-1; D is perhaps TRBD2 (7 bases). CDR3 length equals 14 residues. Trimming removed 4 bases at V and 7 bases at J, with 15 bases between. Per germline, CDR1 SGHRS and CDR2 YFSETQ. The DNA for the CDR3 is TGCGCCAGCAGCCTGATCGGGGGGCAGAATGAGCAGTTCTTC. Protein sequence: CASSLIGGQNEQFF.